The rows below give T cell receptor beta chains drawn from one sample of a study of T-cell reconstitution after alpha-beta-depleted transplantation in children. One entry per CDR3 protein, called by TCRdb with MiXCR from the PCR reads. The sample shows about 980,000 distinct CDR3 sequences, around 30% of them seen only once. The sample here was PBMCs, mostly from graft donor cells, taken 360 days after TCRalphabeta/CD19-depleted stem cell transplant. The source of these receptors is a boy younger than two who had a stem cell transplant for SCID, so the T cells may come from the graft donor. CDR3s include the opening cysteine and the closing phenylalanine or tryptophan. D genes are given only for firm matches. Not all rows give a size; the values are once, few, many and, for expanded clones, a class.

size | D | J | V | DNA | CDR3
few | . | TRBJ1-5 | TRBV4-1 | TGCGCCAGCAGCCAAGATGCGGGGAATAGCAATCAGCCCCAGCATTTT | CASSQDAGNSNQPQHF
few | TRBD2 | TRBJ2-3 | TRBV2 | TGTGCCAGCAGGGGAGGAAAACTAGCGGGGGACCCAGCGGATACGCAGTATTTT | CASRGGKLAGDPADTQYF
. | . | TRBJ1-1 | TRBV4-1 | TGCGCCAGCAGCCTGGGGCGGGGGGGCCCTGAAGCTTTCTTT | CASSLGRGGPEAFF
. | . | TRBJ1-4 | TRBV16 | TGTGCCAGCAGCCAATTTGAAGATGAAAAACTGTTTTTT | CASSQFEDEKLFF
few | . | TRBJ2-1 | TRBV7-9 | TGTGCCAGCAGCTTTTTACGGGGTAACAATGAGCAGTTCTTC | CASSFLRGNNEQFF
many | . | TRBJ1-4 | TRBV3-1 | TGTGCCAGCAGCTTTCGGGACGGCTGGCTAGCAACTAATGAAAAACTGTTTTTT | CASSFRDGWLATNEKLFF
. | . | TRBJ2-7 | TRBV7-9 | TGTGCCAGCAGCTTAGCACTTTTAAACGAGCAGTACTTC | CASSLALLNEQYF
. | . | TRBJ1-2 | TRBV7-2 | TGTGCCAGCAGCTTAGCTATCTGGGATGGCTACACCTTC | CASSLAIWDGYTF
few | . | TRBJ2-1 | TRBV18 | TGTGCCAGCTCAACGGGGGAGGTGAACAATGAGCAGTTCTTC | CASSTGEVNNEQFF
. | . | TRBJ1-5 | TRBV20-1 | TGCAGTGCTAGGCCCCAGGGCCCCTATAGCAATCAGCCCCAGCATTTT | CSARPQGPYSNQPQHF
. | . | TRBJ2-2 | TRBV18 | TGTGCCAGCTCACCACCTTCCAGCGCCGCGAACACCGGGGAGCTGTTTTTT | CASSPPSSAANTGELFF
. | TRBD2 | TRBJ2-1 | TRBV6-1 | TGTGCCAGCAGGAGCGGCGGGGGGGCCCCCAATGAGCAGTTCTTC | CASRSGGGAPNEQFF